This T cell receptor (beta chain) was obtained from a study of early T cells in non-severe SARS-CoV-2 infection. A single record per CDR3 protein comes from TCRdb applying MiXCR to the 5' RACE reads. The sample contains approximately 37,000 distinct CDR3 sequences, about 7.4% of which appear only once. The CDR3 covers 14 residues. Germline CDR1 SNHLY, CDR2 FYNNEI. The V and J ends lost 4 bases and 10 bases, in that order; junction bases with no gene match: 7. Material: whole blood, obtained at baseline. The chain is built from TRBV2 and TRBJ1-4; 9 bases agree with TRBD1. This TCR derives from an adult who was a healthcare worker with PCR-confirmed SARS-CoV-2 infection or an uninfected control (not recorded which). The DNA of the CDR3 is TGTGCCAGCAGTGGGGGACAGGGTGGCGGAAAACTGTTTTTT. Its translation: CASSGGQGGGKLFF.